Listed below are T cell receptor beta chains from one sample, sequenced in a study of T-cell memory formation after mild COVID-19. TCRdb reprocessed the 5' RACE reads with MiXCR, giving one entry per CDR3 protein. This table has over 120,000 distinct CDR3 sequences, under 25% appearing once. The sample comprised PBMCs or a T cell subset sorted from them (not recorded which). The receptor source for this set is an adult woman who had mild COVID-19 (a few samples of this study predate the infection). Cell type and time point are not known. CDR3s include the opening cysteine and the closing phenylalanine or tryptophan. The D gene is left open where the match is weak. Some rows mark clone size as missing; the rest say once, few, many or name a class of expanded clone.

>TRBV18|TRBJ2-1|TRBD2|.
CASSRLAGGSSYNEQFF
TGTGCCAGCTCAAGACTAGCGGGAGGGAGCTCCTACAATGAGCAGTTCTTC
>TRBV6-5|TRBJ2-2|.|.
CASSRTVSTGELFF
TGTGCCAGCAGTCGAACAGTTTCCACCGGGGAGCTGTTTTTT
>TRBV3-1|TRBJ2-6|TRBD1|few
CASSDRAGANVLTF
TGTGCCAGCAGTGACAGGGCTGGGGCCAACGTCCTGACTTTC
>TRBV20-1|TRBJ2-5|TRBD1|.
CSARDGSGTAETQYF
TGCAGTGCTAGAGATGGGTCAGGGACAGCGGAGACCCAGTACTTC
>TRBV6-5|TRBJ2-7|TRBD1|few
CASSRTGSSYEQYF
TGTGCCAGCAGTCGGACAGGGAGCTCCTACGAGCAGTACTTC
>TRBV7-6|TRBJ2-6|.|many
CASRPSGANVLTF
TGTGCCAGCAGACCCTCTGGGGCCAACGTCCTGACTTTC
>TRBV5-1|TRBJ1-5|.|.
CASSLSPRGDQPQHF
TGCGCCAGCAGCTTGTCGCCCAGGGGTGATCAGCCCCAGCATTTT
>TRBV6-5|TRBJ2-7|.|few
CASSYSNNPGVVYEQYF
TGTGCCAGCAGTTACTCGAACAATCCCGGCGTGGTCTACGAGCAGTACTTC
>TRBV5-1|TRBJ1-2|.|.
CASSLGTDPNYTF
TGCGCCAGCAGCTTGGGGACGGACCCCAACTACACCTTC
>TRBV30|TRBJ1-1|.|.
CAWSSQTPNTEAFF
TGTGCCTGGAGTTCACAGACTCCGAACACTGAAGCTTTCTTT
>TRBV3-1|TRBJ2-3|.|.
CASSQEPDTQYF
TGTGCCAGCAGCCAGGAACCAGATACGCAGTATTTT
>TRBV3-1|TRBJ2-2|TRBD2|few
CASSQNGLAAGELFF
TGTGCCAGCAGCCAGAATGGACTAGCCGCCGGGGAGCTGTTTTTT
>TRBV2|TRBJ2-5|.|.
CASSDYYNYQETQYF
TGTGCCAGCAGTGACTACTATAATTATCAAGAGACCCAGTACTTC
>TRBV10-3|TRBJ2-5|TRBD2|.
CAISESRLAGPGQETQYF
TGTGCCATCAGTGAGTCTCGACTAGCGGGACCCGGCCAAGAGACCCAGTACTTC
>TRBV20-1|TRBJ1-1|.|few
CSASPGAALNTEAFF
TGCAGTGCTAGCCCCGGGGCAGCGTTGAACACTGAAGCTTTCTTT
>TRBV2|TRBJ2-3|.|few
CASRVGSSTDTQYF
TGTGCCAGCAGAGTAGGCAGCTCCACAGATACGCAGTATTTT
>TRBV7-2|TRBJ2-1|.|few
CASSSPGIYNEQFF
TGTGCCAGCAGCAGCCCAGGGATTTACAATGAGCAGTTCTTC
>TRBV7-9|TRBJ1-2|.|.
CASSVNRESTF
TGTGCCAGCAGCGTTAACAGGGAGAGTACCTTC
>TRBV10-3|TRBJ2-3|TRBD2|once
CAISDPTTSGRTDTQYF
TGTGCCATCAGTGACCCCACAACTAGCGGGAGGACAGATACGCAGTATTTT
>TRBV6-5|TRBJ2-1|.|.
CASSYSGWTYNEQFF
TGTGCCAGCAGTTACTCAGGGTGGACCTACAATGAGCAGTTCTTC
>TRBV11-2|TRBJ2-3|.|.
CASSLVGGVGTDTQYF
TGTGCCAGCAGCTTAGTAGGCGGGGTGGGGACAGATACGCAGTATTTT
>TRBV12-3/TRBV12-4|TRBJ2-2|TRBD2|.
CASKPTSGAPTGELFF
TGTGCCAGCAAGCCGACTAGCGGGGCACCTACCGGGGAGCTGTTTTTT